These 3 T cell receptor beta chains came from one sample sequenced in a study of T cells after yellow fever vaccination. TCRdb ran MiXCR on the 5' RACE reads and lists one entry per CDR3 protein. The sample gives 600,000 to 750,000 distinct CDR3 sequences, about 12% of which show up once; more than 13% is in the top ten. Sequencing used PBMCs, obtained on the day of the yellow fever booster vaccination. The receptors stem from a man between 25 and 39 years old who received the YFV17D yellow fever vaccine.

Many counts were recorded for this clonotype. V is TRBV12-3 or TRBV12-4 and J is TRBJ2-2; D unclear. Trimming pared 4 bases from V and 6 bases from J, leaving 9 bases between. The CDR3 runs 13 residues. CDR3 DNA sequence: TGTGCCAGCAGTTCAATAAACCCCGGGGAGCTGTTTTTT. It is translated as CASSSINPGELFF.

This clonotype was counted at least ten times. The V gene is TRBV5-1, the J gene TRBJ2-6; no reliable D call. Germline V gene sequence: CDR1 SGHRS, CDR2 YFSETQ. The CDR3 sequence is 14 residues long. Trimming removed 4 bases from V and 2 bases from J, with 7 bases in between. This CDR3 is CASSPRAGANVLTF. CDR3 sequence (DNA): TGCGCCAGCAGCCCTCGGGCTGGGGCCAACGTCCTGACTTTC. The full variable domain, with the rest looked up from reference TRBV5-1 and TRBJ2-6, is KAGVTQTPRYLIKTRGQQVTLSCSPISGHRSVSWYQQTPGQGLQFLFEYFSETQRNKGNFPGRFSGRQFSNSRSEMNVSTLELGDSALYLCASSPRAGANVLTFGAGSRLTVL.

This clonotype was detected a few times. V gene TRBV9 combines with J gene TRBJ2-7, with TRBD2 matching 8 bases. V lost 0 bases and J lost 4; bases outside the gene matches: 9. Germline V gives CDR1 SGDLS, CDR2 YYNGEE. CDR3 size: 16 residues. The CDR3 DNA follows: TGTGCCAGCAGCGTAGCTCCCAGCGGGAGTGGATACGAGCAGTACTTC. It is translated as CASSVAPSGSGYEQYF.